This passage covers 2 T cell receptor beta chains from one sample sequenced in a study of cytomegalovirus exposure and HLA in healthy donors. A multiplex PCR was run with 60 Vbeta primers and 13 Jbeta primers. The table came from immunoSEQ multiplex PCR; TCRdb's copy has only in-frame clones and leaves some out. The sample holds 150,000 to 200,000 clones, more than 85% seen once. Sequencing was done on a sample of PBMCs. All receptors come from a woman between 18 and 29 years old in good health and CMV-seronegative.

The chain uses TRBV4-3 and TRBJ2-1; unclear D gene. Germline loops: CDR1 LGHNA, CDR2 YSLEER. The CDR3 length is 17 residues. V was pared by 0 bases and J by 0 bases, with 12 bases between. In DNA, the CDR3 is TGCGCCAGCAGCCAAGACTGGGCGACCCTCTCCTACAATGAGCAGTTCTTC. Translation gives CASSQDWATLSYNEQFF.

The table lists this clone with a count of one. The chain has TRBV27 and TRBJ2-6, with D possibly being TRBD1 (7 bases). The ends were cut back, 5 bases at V and 2 bases at J, with 22 bases in the middle. This CDR3 contains 19 residues. Germline loops: CDR1 MNHEY, CDR2 SMNVEV (reference sequence). CDR3 bases: TGTGCCAGCAGTATCCTGGGGGGAGGCAGGGGGACTGGGGCCAACGTCCTGACTTTC. Its translation is CASSILGGGRGTGANVLTF.